This note documents a single T cell receptor (beta chain) sequence. Its target is unknown. Repertoires were generated with immunoSEQ multiplex PCR, while TCRdb's copy carries only in-frame clones and drops some. The repertoire holds tens of thousands of clones, with 90% as singletons. The sample comes from a study of T cell responses to AZD1222 COVID-19 vaccine. Study-wide points: Repertoire samples came only from after the peak T cell response.

This CDR3 region has 13 residues. The V gene lost 3 bases and the J gene lost 5 bases, with 9 bases spanning the gap. From germline, CDR1 is SGDLS and CDR2 YYNGEE. The V call is TRBV9, the J call TRBJ2-1; D ambiguous. The sample was peripheral blood, taken on day 0 of AZD1222 vaccination. This TCR derives from an adult in good health. This CDR3 is CASSGSINNEQFF. CDR3 in DNA: TGTGCCAGCAGCGGTAGCATCAACAATGAGCAGTTCTTC.